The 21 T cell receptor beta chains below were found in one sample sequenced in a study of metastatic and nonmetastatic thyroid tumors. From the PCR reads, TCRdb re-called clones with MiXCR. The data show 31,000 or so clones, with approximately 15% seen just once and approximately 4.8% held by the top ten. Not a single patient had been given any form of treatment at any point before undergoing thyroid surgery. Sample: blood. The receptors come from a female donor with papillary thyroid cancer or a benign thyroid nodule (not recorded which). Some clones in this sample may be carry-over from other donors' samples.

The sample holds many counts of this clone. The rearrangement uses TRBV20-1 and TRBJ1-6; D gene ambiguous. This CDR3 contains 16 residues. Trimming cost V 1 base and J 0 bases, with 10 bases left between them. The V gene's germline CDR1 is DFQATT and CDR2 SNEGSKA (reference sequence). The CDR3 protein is CSARGHGSSYNSPLHF. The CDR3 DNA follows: TGCAGTGCTAGAGGGCATGGGAGCTCCTATAATTCACCCCTCCACTTT.

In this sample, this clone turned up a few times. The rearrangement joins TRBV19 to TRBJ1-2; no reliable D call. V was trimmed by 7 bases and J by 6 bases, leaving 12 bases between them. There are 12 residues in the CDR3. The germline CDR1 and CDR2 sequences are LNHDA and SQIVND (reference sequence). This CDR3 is CASITNKNGYTF. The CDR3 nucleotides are TGTGCCAGTATTACAAACAAGAATGGCTACACCTTC.

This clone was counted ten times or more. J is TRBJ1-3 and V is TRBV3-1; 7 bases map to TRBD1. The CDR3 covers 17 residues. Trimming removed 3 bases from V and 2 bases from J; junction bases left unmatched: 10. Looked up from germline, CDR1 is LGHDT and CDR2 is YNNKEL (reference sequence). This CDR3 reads CASSQLTGTATGNTIYF. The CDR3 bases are TGTGCCAGCAGCCAGCTCACCGGGACAGCGACTGGAAACACCATATATTTT.

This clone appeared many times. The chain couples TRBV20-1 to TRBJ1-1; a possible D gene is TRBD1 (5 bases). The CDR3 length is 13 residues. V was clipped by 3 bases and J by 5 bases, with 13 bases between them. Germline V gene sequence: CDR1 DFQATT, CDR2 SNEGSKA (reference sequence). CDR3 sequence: CSASGQGGTEAFF. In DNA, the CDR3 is TGCAGTGCTAGCGGCCAGGGTGGAACTGAAGCTTTCTTT.

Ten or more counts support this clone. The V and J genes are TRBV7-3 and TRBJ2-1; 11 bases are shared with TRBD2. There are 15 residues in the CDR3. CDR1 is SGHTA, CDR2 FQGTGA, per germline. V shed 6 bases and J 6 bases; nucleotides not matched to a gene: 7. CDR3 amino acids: CASSPLAGGTNEQFF. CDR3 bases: TGTGCCAGCAGTCCGCTAGCGGGGGGCACCAATGAGCAGTTCTTC.

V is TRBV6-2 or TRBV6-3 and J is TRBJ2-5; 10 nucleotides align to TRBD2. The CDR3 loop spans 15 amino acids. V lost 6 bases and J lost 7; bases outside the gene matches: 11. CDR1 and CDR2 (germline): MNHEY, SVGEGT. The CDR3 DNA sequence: TGTGCCAGCAGCCCCACTAGCGGGGATAAGGTGACCCAGTACTTC. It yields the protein CASSPTSGDKVTQYF.

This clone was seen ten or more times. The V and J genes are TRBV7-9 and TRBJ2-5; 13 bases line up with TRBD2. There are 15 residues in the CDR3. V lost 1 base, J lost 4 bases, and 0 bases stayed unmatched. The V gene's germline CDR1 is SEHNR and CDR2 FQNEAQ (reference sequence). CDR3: CASSLGLAGGETQYF. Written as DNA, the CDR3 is TGTGCCAGCAGCTTAGGACTAGCGGGAGGAGAGACCCAGTACTTC. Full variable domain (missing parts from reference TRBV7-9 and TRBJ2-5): DTGVSQNPRHKITKRGQNVTFRCDPISEHNRLYWYRQTLGQGPEFLTYFQNEAQLEKSRLLSDRFSAERPKGSFSTLEIQRTEQGDSAMYLCASSLGLAGGETQYFGPGTRLLVL.

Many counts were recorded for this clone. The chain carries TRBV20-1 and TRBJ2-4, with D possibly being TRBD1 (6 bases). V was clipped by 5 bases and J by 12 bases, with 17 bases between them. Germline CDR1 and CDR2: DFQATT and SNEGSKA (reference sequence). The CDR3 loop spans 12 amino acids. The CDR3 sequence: CSAQKGVTDQYF. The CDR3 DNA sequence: TGCAGTGCTCAGAAGGGGGTTACGGATCAGTACTTC.

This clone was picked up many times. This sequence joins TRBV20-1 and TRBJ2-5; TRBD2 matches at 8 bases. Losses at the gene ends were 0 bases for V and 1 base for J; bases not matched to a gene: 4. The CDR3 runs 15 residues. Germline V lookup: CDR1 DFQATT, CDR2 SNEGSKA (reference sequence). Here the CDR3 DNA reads TGCAGTGCTAGAGATCCTAGCGGGTCCCAAGAGACCCAGTACTTC. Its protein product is CSARDPSGSQETQYF.

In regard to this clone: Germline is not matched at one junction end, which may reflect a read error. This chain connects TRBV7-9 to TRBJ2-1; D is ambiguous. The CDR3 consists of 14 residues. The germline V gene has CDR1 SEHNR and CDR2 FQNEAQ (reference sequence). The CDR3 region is CASSIHYSYSEQFF. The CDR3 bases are TGTGCCAGCAGCATACACTACTCCTACAGTGAGCAGTTCTTC.

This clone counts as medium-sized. The CDR3 loop is CASSEAAGGSEDTQYF. CDR3 DNA sequence: TGTGCCAGCAGTGAAGCCGCGGGGGGCTCCGAGGATACGCAGTATTTT. This chain connects TRBV6-1 to TRBJ2-3, with 8 bases aligning to TRBD2. Trimming cost V 0 bases and J 6 bases; bases outside gene matches: 8. The CDR3 sequence is 16 residues long. The germline CDR1 and CDR2 sequences are MNHNS and SASEGT.

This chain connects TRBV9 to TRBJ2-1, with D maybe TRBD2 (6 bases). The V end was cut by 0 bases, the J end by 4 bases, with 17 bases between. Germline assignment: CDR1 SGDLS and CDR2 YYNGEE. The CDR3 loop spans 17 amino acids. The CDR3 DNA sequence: TGTGCCAGCAGCGTAGATGATCGGACTAACTTTTACAATGAGCAGTTCTTC. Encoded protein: CASSVDDRTNFYNEQFF.

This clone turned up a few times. CDR3 residues: CASSPSGVGKRYEQYF. The CDR3 DNA follows: TGTGCCAGCAGTCCCTCTGGGGTGGGGAAACGCTACGAGCAGTACTTC. The V call is TRBV6-1, the J call TRBJ2-7; D unclear. V shed 5 bases and J shed 3 bases, with 20 bases lying between them. The V gene's germline CDR1 is MNHNS and CDR2 SASEGT. CDR3 length: 16 amino acids.

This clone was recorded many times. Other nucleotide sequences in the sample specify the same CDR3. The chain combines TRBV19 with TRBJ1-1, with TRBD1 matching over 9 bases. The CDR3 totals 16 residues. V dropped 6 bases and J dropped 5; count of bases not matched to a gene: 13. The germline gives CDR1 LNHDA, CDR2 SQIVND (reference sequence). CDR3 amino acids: CASSTPPGQGLTEAFF. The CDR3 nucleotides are TGTGCCAGTAGCACGCCGCCGGGACAGGGCCTGACTGAAGCTTTCTTT.

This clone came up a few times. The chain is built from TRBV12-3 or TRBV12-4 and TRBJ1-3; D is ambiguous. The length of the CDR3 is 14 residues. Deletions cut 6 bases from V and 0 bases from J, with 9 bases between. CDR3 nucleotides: TGTGCCAGCAGCCGGATTATCTCTGGAAACACCATATATTTT. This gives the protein CASSRIISGNTIYF.

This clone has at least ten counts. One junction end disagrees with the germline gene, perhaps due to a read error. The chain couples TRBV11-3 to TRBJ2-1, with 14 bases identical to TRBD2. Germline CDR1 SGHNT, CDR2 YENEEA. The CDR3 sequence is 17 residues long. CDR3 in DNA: TGTGCCAGCAGCCCAGGACTAGCGGGGGGCCCTTACAATGAGCAGTCCTTC. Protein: CASSPGLAGGPYNEQSF.

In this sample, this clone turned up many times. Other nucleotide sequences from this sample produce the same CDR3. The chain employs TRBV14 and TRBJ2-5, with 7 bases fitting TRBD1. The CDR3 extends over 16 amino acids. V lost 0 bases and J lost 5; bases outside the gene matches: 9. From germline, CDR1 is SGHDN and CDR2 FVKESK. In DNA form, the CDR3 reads TGTGCCAGCAGCCAAGAAAGGGGGACAGTATCGGAGACCCAGTACTTC. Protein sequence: CASSQERGTVSETQYF. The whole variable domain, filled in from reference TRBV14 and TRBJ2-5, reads EAGVTQFPSHSVIEKGQTVTLRCDPISGHDNLYWYRRVMGKEIKFLLHFVKESKQDESGMPNNRFLAERTGGTYSTLKVQPAELEDSGVYFCASSQERGTVSETQYFGPGTRLLVL.

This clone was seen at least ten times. CDR3 DNA: TGTGCCAGCAGTGAGGGTATCGGGGGGGGCCTCGATGAGCAGTTCTTC. Amino acids: CASSEGIGGGLDEQFF. The V gene is TRBV6-4, the J gene TRBJ2-1; 8 bases line up with TRBD2. The CDR3 sequence is 16 residues long. The trim removed 3 bases at V and 8 bases at J, leaving 12 bases unmatched. The germline CDR1 and CDR2 sequences are MRHNA and SNTAGT.

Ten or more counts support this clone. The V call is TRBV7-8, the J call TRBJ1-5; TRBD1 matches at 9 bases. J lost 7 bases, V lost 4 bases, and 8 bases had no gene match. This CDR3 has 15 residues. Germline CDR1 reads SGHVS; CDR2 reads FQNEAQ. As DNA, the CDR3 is TGTGCCAGCAGCTCCTCACTGACAGGGGGACAGCCCCAGCATTTT. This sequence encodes CASSSSLTGGQPQHF. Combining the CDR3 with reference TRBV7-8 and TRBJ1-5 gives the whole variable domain GAGVSQSPRYKVAKRGQDVALRCDPISGHVSLFWYQQALGQGPEFLTYFQNEAQLDKSGLPSDRFFAERPEGSVSTLKIQRTQQEDSAVYLCASSSSLTGGQPQHFGDGTRLSIL.

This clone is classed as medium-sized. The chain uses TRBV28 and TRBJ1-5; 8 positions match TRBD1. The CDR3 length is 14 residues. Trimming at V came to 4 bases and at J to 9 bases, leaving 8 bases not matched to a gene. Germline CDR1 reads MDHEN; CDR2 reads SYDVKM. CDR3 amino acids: CASSSVTGGRPQHF. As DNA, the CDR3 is TGTGCCAGCAGTTCCGTTACAGGGGGTCGGCCCCAGCATTTT.

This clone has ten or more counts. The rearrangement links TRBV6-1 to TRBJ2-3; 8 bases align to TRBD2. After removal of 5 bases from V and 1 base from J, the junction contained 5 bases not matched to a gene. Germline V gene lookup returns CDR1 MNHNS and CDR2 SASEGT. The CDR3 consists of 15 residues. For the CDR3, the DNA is TGTGCCAGCAGTTCGGGGGGGCAGGGCACAGATACGCAGTATTTT. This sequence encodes CASSSGGQGTDTQYF.